These 15 T cell receptor beta chains were all obtained from the same sample, sequenced in a study of T cell repertoires in cytomegalovirus infection. TCRdb ran MiXCR on the reads and lists one entry per CDR3 protein. This sample has around 240,000 distinct CDR3 sequences; about 23% occur once, and the top ten carry over 15%. Material for sequencing was CD8+ T cells from PBMCs. These receptors were collected from a human donor in good health (CMV status not recorded). Some clones in this sample may be carry-over from other donors' samples.

The chain employs TRBV7-4 and TRBJ1-2; 7 bases align to TRBD1. Germline assignment: CDR1 SGHVT and CDR2 SQSDAQ. This CDR3 contains 14 residues. V was pared by 3 bases and J by 1 base, with 2 bases of the junction left unmatched. CDR3: CASSFGTVNYGYTF. For the CDR3, the DNA is TGTGCCAGCAGCTTTGGGACAGTTAACTATGGCTACACCTTC.

Comments on this clonotype: Given a much more abundant clone one base away, this may be a read error. The rearrangement links TRBV19 to TRBJ1-6; no clear D gene. The CDR3 contains 13 residues. V lost 5 bases and J 15 bases, leaving 17 bases between the germline ends. Germline CDR1 LNHDA, CDR2 SQIVND (reference sequence). The CDR3 sequence is CASSPQEGRHLHF. CDR3 DNA: TGTGCCAGTAGTCCTCAGGAGGGCAGGCACCTCCACTTT.

This clonotype was detected a few times. The chain uses TRBV12-3 or TRBV12-4 and TRBJ1-1, with D unresolved. This CDR3 region has 15 residues. V was shortened by 0 bases and J by 4 bases, with 12 bases between the two germline ends. CDR3 amino acids: CASSLAPGKTTEAFF. The CDR3 DNA reads TGTGCCAGCAGTTTAGCGCCTGGAAAGACCACTGAAGCTTTCTTT.

The chain is built from TRBV4-2 and TRBJ2-7; 7 positions agree with TRBD2. CDR3 size: 15 residues. Germline CDR1 LGHNA, CDR2 YNFKEQ. Germline trimming cut 3 bases from V and 2 bases from J; bases unmatched to any gene: 7. The DNA of the CDR3 is TGTGCCAGCAGCCACGAGGGAGGGGCCACCTACGAGCAGTACTTC. This sequence encodes CASSHEGGATYEQYF.

There are a few counts of this clonotype. The chain couples TRBV29-1 to TRBJ2-2; D remains ambiguous. V lost 5 bases and J 6 bases, leaving 4 bases between the germline ends. Germline CDR1 SQVTM, CDR2 ANQGSEA. The CDR3 sequence is 10 residues long. The CDR3 region is CSVLAGELFF. The CDR3 DNA reads as TGCAGCGTTCTCGCCGGGGAGCTGTTTTTT.

The V call is TRBV29-1, the J call TRBJ1-4; D is undetermined. In germline, CDR1 is SQVTM, CDR2 ANQGSEA. The V and J ends lost 4 bases and 4 bases respectively, with 4 bases between them. This CDR3 region has 11 residues. The CDR3 DNA reads TGCAGCGTTGTAGATAATGAAAAACTGTTTTTT. Protein sequence: CSVVDNEKLFF.

The chain couples TRBV6-6 to TRBJ1-1, with D uncertain. CDR1 is MNHNY, CDR2 SVGAGI, per germline (reference sequence). The length of the CDR3 is 19 residues. The ends were cut back, 5 bases at V and 1 base at J, with 26 bases in the middle. The CDR3 nucleotides are TGTGCCAGCAGTCCACTGGGCCGCGTGTCCGCACCGAAGAACACTGAAGCTTTCTTT. Translating it yields CASSPLGRVSAPKNTEAFF.

There are many counts of this clonotype. V is TRBV19 and J is TRBJ2-2; TRBD2 agrees at 9 bases. J gave up 5 bases and V 6 bases, and 13 bases lay outside the gene matches. This CDR3 region has 17 residues. Germline V gives CDR1 LNHDA, CDR2 SQIVND (reference sequence). The CDR3 loop reads CASRNPVAGEFTGELFF. The DNA of the CDR3 is TGTGCCAGTAGAAACCCCGTAGCGGGGGAGTTTACCGGGGAGCTGTTTTTT.

This chain joins TRBV11-2 and TRBJ2-7, with a tentative D call TRBD1 (7 bases). The germline V gene has CDR1 SGHAT and CDR2 FQNNGV. This CDR3 is built from 16 residues. V was shortened by 3 bases and J by 4 bases, with 19 bases between the two germline ends. The CDR3 DNA is TGTGCCAGCAGCTTGACGGAAGGGGGCCGGGGGTACGAGCAGTACTTC. Translated: CASSLTEGGRGYEQYF.

The J gene is TRBJ2-1, the V gene TRBV19; D remains ambiguous. The CDR3 is 15 amino acids. Per the germline V gene, CDR1 is LNHDA and CDR2 is SQIVND (reference sequence). V was clipped by 3 bases and J by 0 bases, with 9 bases between them. As DNA, the CDR3 is TGTGCCAGTAGTATCTCACACAGCTCCTACAATGAGCAGTTCTTC. Protein: CASSISHSSYNEQFF.

V and J are TRBV20-1 and TRBJ2-7, with 7 bases that match TRBD1. The germline gives CDR1 DFQATT, CDR2 SNEGSKA (reference sequence). This CDR3 has 14 residues. The junction had 11 bases not matched to a gene; V was cut back by 4 bases and J by 5 bases. The CDR3 region is CSAIDRALNHEQYF. CDR3 nucleotides: TGCAGTGCTATCGACAGGGCCCTCAACCACGAGCAGTACTTC.

The genes are TRBV19 and TRBJ2-1; 10 positions match TRBD2. Looked up from germline, CDR1 is LNHDA and CDR2 is SQIVND (reference sequence). V dropped 4 bases and J dropped 4; count of bases not matched to a gene: 4. The CDR3 is made up of 15 amino acids. The DNA for the CDR3 is TGTGCCAGTAGTACCGGGACTAGCGCATACAATGAGCAGTTCTTC. This gives the protein CASSTGTSAYNEQFF. The complete variable domain, with remaining parts taken from reference TRBV19 and TRBJ2-1, reads DGGITQSPKYLFRKEGQNVTLSCEQNLNHDAMYWYRQDPGQGLRLIYYSQIVNDFQKGDIAEGYSVSREKKESFPLTVTSAQKNPTAFYLCASSTGTSAYNEQFFGPGTRLTVL.

The sample holds a few counts of this clonotype. The rearrangement links TRBV20-1 to TRBJ2-1; 7 positions agree with TRBD2. V lost 0 bases and J lost 4; bases outside the gene matches: 3. CDR1 is DFQATT and CDR2 is SNEGSKA in the germline V gene (reference sequence). CDR3 size: 14 residues. The CDR3 DNA reads as TGCAGTGCTAGAGACCCAGCGGGATACAATGAGCAGTTCTTC. Its translation: CSARDPAGYNEQFF.

This clonotype has just a few counts. The chain uses TRBV7-9 and TRBJ2-7, with TRBD2 matching over 8 bases. Germline V gene data show CDR1 as SEHNR and CDR2 as FQNEAQ (reference sequence). The CDR3 runs to 16 residues. The V gene end was trimmed by 1 base and the J gene end by 3 bases; junction bases not matched to a gene: 8. The CDR3 sequence is CASSLEVRGGSYEQYF. As DNA, the CDR3 is TGTGCCAGCAGCTTAGAGGTCCGCGGGGGGAGCTACGAGCAGTACTTC.

This clonotype was seen a handful of times. This chain connects TRBV7-9 to TRBJ2-2; D possibly corresponds to TRBD2 (5 bases). The V and J ends lost 3 bases and 1 base respectively, with 6 bases between them. From germline, CDR1 is SEHNR and CDR2 FQNEAQ (reference sequence). This CDR3 region has 14 residues. This CDR3 reads CASSFAGNTGELFF. CDR3 in DNA: TGTGCCAGCAGCTTTGCGGGGAACACCGGGGAGCTGTTTTTT.